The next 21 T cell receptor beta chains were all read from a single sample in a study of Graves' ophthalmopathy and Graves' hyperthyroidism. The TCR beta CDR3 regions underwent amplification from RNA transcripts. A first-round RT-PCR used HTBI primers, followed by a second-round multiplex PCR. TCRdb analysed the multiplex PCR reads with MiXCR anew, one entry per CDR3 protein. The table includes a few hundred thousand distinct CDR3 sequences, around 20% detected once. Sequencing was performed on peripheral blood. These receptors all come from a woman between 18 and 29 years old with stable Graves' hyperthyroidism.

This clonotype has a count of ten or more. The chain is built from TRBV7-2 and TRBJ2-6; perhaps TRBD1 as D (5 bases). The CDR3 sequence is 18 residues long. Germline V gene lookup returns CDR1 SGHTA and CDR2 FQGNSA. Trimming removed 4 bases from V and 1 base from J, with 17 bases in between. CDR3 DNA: TGTGCCAGCAGCTATCTCCAGGGCCGAACGTCTGGGGCCAACGTCCTGACTTTC. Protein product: CASSYLQGRTSGANVLTF.

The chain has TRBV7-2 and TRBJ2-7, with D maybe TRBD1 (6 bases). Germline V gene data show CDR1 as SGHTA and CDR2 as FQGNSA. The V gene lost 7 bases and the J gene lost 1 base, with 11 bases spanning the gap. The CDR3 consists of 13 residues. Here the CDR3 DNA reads TGTGCCAGCACCCTCGGACAGTCCTACGAGCAGTACTTC. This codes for CASTLGQSYEQYF.

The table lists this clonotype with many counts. The chain's CDR3 is CASSYQQTETGELFF. CDR3 bases: TGTGCCAGCAGTTACCAACAGACAGAAACCGGGGAGCTGTTTTTT. V is TRBV6-5 and J is TRBJ2-2; possibly TRBD1 for D (5 bases). The CDR3 covers 15 residues. Germline assignment: CDR1 MNHEY and CDR2 SVGAGI. Trimming stripped 2 bases from V and 5 bases from J, with 12 bases between.

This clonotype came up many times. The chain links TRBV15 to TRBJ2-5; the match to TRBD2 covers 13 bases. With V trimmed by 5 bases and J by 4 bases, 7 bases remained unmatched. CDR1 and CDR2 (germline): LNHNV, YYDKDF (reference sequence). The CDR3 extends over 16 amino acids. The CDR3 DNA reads TGTGCCACCAGCTATCGACTAGCGGGAGGAAGAGAGACCCAGTACTTC. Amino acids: CATSYRLAGGRETQYF.

Here the CDR3 DNA reads TGCAGTGCTCTGGAGCCTAAGGGGGCTGAAGCTTTCTTT. Its translation: CSALEPKGAEAFF. This chain joins TRBV20-1 and TRBJ1-1; maybe TRBD1 (6 bases). CDR3 size: 13 residues. Germline CDR1 DFQATT, CDR2 SNEGSKA (reference sequence). V lost 5 bases, J lost 6 bases, and 16 bases lay in between.

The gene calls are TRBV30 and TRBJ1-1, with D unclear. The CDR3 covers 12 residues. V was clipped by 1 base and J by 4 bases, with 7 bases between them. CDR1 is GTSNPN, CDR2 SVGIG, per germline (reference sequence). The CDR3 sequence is CAWSDMITEAFF. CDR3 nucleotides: TGTGCCTGGAGTGATATGATCACTGAAGCTTTCTTT.

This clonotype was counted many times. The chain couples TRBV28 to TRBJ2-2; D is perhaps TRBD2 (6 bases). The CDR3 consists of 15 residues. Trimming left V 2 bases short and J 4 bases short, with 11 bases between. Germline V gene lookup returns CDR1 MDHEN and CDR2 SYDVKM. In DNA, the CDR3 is TGTGCCAGCAGTTTACTAGCGTACGCCACCGGGGAGCTGTTTTTT. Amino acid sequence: CASSLLAYATGELFF.

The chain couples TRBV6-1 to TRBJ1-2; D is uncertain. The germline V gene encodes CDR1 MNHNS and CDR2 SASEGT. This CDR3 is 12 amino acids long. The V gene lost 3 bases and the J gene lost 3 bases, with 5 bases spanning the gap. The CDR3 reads CASSELDYGYTF. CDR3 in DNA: TGTGCCAGCAGTGAGCTGGACTATGGCTACACCTTC.

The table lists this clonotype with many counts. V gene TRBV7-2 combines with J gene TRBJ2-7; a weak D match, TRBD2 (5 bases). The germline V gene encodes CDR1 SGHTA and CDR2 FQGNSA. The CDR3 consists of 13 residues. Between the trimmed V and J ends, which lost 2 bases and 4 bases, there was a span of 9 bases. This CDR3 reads CASSLSGVYEQYF. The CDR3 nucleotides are TGTGCCAGCAGCTTATCCGGGGTTTACGAGCAGTACTTC. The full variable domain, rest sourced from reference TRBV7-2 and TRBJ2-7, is GAGVSQSPSNKVTEKGKDVELRCDPISGHTALYWYRQSLGQGLEFLIYFQGNSAPDKSGLPSDRFSAERTGGSVSTLTIQRTQQEDSAVYLCASSLSGVYEQYFGPGTRLTVT.

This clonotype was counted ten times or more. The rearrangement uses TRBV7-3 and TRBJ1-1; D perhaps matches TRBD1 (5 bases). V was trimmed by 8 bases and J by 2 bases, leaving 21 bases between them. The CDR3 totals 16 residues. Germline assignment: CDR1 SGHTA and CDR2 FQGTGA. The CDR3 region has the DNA TGTGCCAGCGAACTAGGGGTCTCCCCATCAAACACTGAAGCTTTCTTT. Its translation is CASELGVSPSNTEAFF.

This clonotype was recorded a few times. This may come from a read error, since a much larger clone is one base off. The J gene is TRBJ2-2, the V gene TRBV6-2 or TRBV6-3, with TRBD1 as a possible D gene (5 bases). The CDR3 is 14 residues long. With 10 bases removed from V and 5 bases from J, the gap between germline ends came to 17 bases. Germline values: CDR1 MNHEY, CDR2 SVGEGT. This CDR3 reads CANRPPRVTGELFF. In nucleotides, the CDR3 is TGTGCCAACAGGCCACCCAGGGTGACCGGGGAGCTGTTTTTT.

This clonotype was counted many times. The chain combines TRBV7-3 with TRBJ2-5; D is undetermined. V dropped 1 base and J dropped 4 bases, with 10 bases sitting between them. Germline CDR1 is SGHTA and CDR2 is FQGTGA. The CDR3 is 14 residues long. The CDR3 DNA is TGTGCCAGCAGCTTAAGGGTTAGCCCAGAGACCCAGTACTTC. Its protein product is CASSLRVSPETQYF.

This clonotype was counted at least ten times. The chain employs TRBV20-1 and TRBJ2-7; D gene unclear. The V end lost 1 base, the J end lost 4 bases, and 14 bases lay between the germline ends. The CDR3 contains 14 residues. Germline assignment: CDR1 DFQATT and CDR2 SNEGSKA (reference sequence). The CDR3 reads CSARGLDASYEQYF. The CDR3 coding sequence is TGCAGTGCTAGAGGACTCGATGCCTCTTACGAGCAGTACTTC.

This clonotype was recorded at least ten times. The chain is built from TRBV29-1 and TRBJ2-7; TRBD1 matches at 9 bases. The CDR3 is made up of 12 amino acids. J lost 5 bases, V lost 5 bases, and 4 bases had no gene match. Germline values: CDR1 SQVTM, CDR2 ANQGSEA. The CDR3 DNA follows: TGCAGCGTTAAGGGACAGGGCGACGAGCAGTACTTC. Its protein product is CSVKGQGDEQYF.

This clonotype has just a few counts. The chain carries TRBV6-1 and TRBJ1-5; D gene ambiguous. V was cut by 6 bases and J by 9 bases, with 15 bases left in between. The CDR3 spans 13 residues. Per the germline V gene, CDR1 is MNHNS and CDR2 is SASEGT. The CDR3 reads CASRELFGTPQHF. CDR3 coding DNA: TGTGCCAGCAGAGAACTGTTTGGCACGCCCCAGCATTTT.

The CDR3: CASQRTVNYGYTF. Written as DNA, the CDR3 is TGTGCCAGCCAACGGACAGTCAACTATGGCTACACCTTC. V is TRBV12-3 or TRBV12-4 and J is TRBJ1-2, with D perhaps matching TRBD1 (6 bases). This CDR3 has 13 amino acids. Trimming stripped 8 bases from V and 2 bases from J, with 12 bases between.

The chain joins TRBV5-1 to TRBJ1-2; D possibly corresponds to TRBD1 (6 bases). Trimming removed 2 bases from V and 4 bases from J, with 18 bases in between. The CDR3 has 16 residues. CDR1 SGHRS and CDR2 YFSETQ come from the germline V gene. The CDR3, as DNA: TGCGCCAGCAGCTTACACTCAGGGGTGGAGGGCTATGGCTACACCTTC. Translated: CASSLHSGVEGYGYTF. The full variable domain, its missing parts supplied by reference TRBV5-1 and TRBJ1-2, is KAGVTQTPRYLIKTRGQQVTLSCSPISGHRSVSWYQQTPGQGLQFLFEYFSETQRNKGNFPGRFSGRQFSNSRSEMNVSTLELGDSALYLCASSLHSGVEGYGYTFGSGTRLTVV.

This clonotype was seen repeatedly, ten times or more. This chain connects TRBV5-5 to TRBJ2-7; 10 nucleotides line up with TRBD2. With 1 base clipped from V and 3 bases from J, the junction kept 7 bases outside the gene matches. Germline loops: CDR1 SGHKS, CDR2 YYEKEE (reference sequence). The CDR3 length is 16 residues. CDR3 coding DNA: TGTGCCAGCAGCTTGAAACTAGCGGGAAAAATCTACGAGCAGTACTTC. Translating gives CASSLKLAGKIYEQYF.

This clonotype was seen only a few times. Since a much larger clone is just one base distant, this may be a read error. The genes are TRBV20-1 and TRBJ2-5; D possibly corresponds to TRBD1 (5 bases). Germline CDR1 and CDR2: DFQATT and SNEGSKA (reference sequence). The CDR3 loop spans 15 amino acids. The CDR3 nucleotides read TGCAGTGCTAGAGATCGAGCCTGGGGCCAAGAGACCAAGTACTTC. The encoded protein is CSARDRAWGQETKYF.

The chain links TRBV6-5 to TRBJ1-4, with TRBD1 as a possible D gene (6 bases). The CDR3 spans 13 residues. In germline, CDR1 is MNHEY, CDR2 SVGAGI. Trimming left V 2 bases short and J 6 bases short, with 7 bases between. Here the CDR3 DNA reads TGTGCCAGCAGTTACAACAGGGATGAAAAACTGTTTTTT. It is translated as CASSYNRDEKLFF.

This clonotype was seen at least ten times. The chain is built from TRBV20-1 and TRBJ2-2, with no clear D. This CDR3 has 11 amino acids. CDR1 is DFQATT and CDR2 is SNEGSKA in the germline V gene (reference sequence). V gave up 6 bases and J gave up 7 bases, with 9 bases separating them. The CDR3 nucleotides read TGCAGTGCGTTCTCCGGCGGGGAGCTGTTTTTT. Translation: CSAFSGGELFF.